One TCR beta chain is described in this entry. Its matching antigen is unknown. The PCR was carried out with 60 Vbeta primers and 13 Jbeta primers. TCRdb's copy holds only in-frame clones and misses some; the assay was immunoSEQ multiplex PCR. This table holds hundreds of thousands of clones, about two thirds found once. This CDR3 comprises 14 residues. Trimming removed 4 bases from V and 6 bases from J, with 18 bases in between. Germline V CDR1 and CDR2: SQVTM, ANQGSEA. This sample stems from a study of cytomegalovirus exposure and HLA in healthy donors. Regarding the study as a whole: The classifier reportedly diagnosed cytomegalovirus status with high sensitivity and specificity. Later analysis identified several of the most significant clusters that appeared linked to common viral pathogens. An analysis done earlier found most TCR beta V segments productive about 87% or about 30% of the time. The authors enumerated roughly 180 TCR beta chains as linked to cytomegalovirus.

Sample: PBMCs. The chain employs TRBV29-1 and TRBJ1-2; D may be TRBD1 (6 bases). This receptor was obtained from a middle-aged man in good health and CMV-seropositive. The CDR3 loop reads CSVVVLRDTDGYTF. The CDR3 coding sequence is TGCAGCGTTGTGGTTCTCCGGGACACCGATGGCTACACCTTC.